This T cell receptor beta chain originates from a study of cytomegalovirus exposure and HLA in healthy donors. Regarding the study as a whole: Evidence from a later analysis indicated that most CMV-associated TCR beta chains looked HLA-restricted. Compared with the approximately 680-donor mean, an Asian-associated ancestry cluster reportedly had fewer N-insertions, according to a later analysis.

Germline V gives CDR1 MGHDK, CDR2 SYGVNS. The CDR3 is 12 amino acids. Trimming cost V 10 bases and J 6 bases, with 15 bases left between them. In the PCR, 60 Vbeta and 13 Jbeta primers were used. Using immunoSEQ multiplex PCR, the repertoire was profiled, and TCRdb retains in-frame clones only, with some absent. Here the sample spans some 170,000 clones, 80% being singletons. Points on this clone: Its antigen is unidentified.

The chain joins TRBV25-1 to TRBJ1-2, with a tentative D call TRBD1 (5 bases). Sequenced sample: PBMCs. The receptor's source is a young man in good health and CMV-seronegative. CDR3 DNA sequence: TGTGCCACCCGAACAGGTATGGATGGCTACACCTTC. Its translation is CATRTGMDGYTF.